Listed below are T cell receptor beta chains from one sample, sequenced in a study of blood T cell repertoires in COVID-19. Clones were sequenced by immunoSEQ multiplex PCR, and TCRdb holds only the in-frame ones, with some missing. Of about 90,000 clones in the sample, about 92% are singletons; the top ten hold about 5.9%. Specimen: peripheral blood. The receptors stem from a woman aged 55-70 years with active COVID-19. The CDR3 runs from the conserved cysteine through the conserved F or W. D genes are given only for firm matches. Only part of the rows carry a size: once, few, many, or a class if the clone is expanded.

TRBV28,NA,TRBJ2-5,NA,CASSNQGGEETQYF,TGTGCCAGCAGTAATCAGGGTGGGGAAGAGACCCAGTACTTC
TRBV28,NA,TRBJ1-1,NA,CASSLDQGVDTEAFF,TGTGCCAGCAGTTTGGATCAAGGGGTGGACACTGAAGCTTTCTTT
TRBV10-3,NA,TRBJ1-2,NA,CATTAPGGGYGYTF,TGTGCCACCACTGCCCCGGGCGGGGGCTATGGCTACACCTTC
TRBV7-9,NA,TRBJ2-1,TRBD2,CASSSPGRGGNEQFF,TGTGCCAGCAGCTCCCCTGGGCGGGGGGGAAATGAGCAGTTCTTC
TRBV12-3/TRBV12-4,NA,TRBJ1-3,NA,CASSPHGNTIYF,TGTGCCAGCAGTCCCCATGGAAACACCATATATTTT
TRBV28,NA,TRBJ1-5,TRBD1,CASRGQFNQPQHF,TGTGCCAGCAGGGGACAGTTCAATCAGCCCCAGCATTTT
TRBV13,NA,TRBJ2-1,TRBD2,CASSTRTSGHEQFF,TGTGCCAGCAGCACAAGGACTAGCGGTCATGAGCAGTTCTTC
TRBV10-1,NA,TRBJ2-1,NA,CASSEPGASSYNEQFF,TGCGCCAGCAGTGAGCCTGGGGCGAGCTCCTACAATGAGCAGTTCTTC
TRBV5-1,NA,TRBJ2-5,TRBD2,CASSLLAGGQETQYF,TGCGCCAGCAGCTTGTTAGCGGGGGGGCAAGAGACCCAGTACTTC
TRBV28,NA,TRBJ1-1,NA,CASTPSYPEAFF,TGTGCCAGCACCCCGTCCTATCCTGAAGCTTTCTTT
TRBV27,NA,TRBJ1-5,TRBD1,CASSSLDRENQPQHF,TGTGCCAGCAGCTCACTGGACAGGGAAAATCAGCCCCAGCATTTT
TRBV7-6,NA,TRBJ2-1,TRBD2,CASSLGSGIYHGEQFF,TGTGCCAGCAGCTTAGGAAGCGGGATCTATCATGGTGAGCAGTTCTTC
TRBV6-1,NA,TRBJ1-6,NA,CASSEIDRNSPLHF,TGTGCCAGCAGTGAGATTGACAGAAATTCACCCCTCCACTTT
TRBV6-2/TRBV6-3,NA,TRBJ2-3,NA,CASSWQGGPSTDTQYF,TGTGCCAGCAGTTGGCAGGGGGGCCCTAGCACAGATACGCAGTATTTT
TRBV6-2/TRBV6-3,NA,TRBJ2-3,NA,CASSYPSPHGNSPDTQYF,TGTGCCAGCAGTTACCCATCCCCACACGGGAACTCACCAGATACGCAGTATTTT
TRBV5-1,NA,TRBJ1-1,TRBD1,CASKTTGGTEAFF,TGCGCCAGCAAAACGACAGGGGGCACTGAAGCTTTCTTT
TRBV19,few,TRBJ1-1,TRBD1,CASSTPGQGLRGTEAFF,TGTGCCAGTAGTACTCCGGGACAGGGATTAAGGGGCACTGAAGCTTTCTTT
TRBV10-1,NA,TRBJ2-3,NA,CASSDRGETDTQYF,TGCGCCAGCAGTGACAGGGGCGAGACAGATACGCAGTATTTT
TRBV7-8,NA,TRBJ2-2,NA,CASSPVRPGNTGELFF,TGTGCCAGCAGCCCCGTTCGTCCAGGGAACACCGGGGAGCTGTTTTTT
TRBV19,NA,TRBJ2-3,NA,CASSIGTPGTDTQYF,TGTGCCAGTAGTATAGGTACCCCGGGCACAGATACGCAGTATTTT
TRBV30,once,TRBJ1-1,NA,CAWSPDRDTEAFF,TGTGCCTGGAGTCCTGACAGAGACACTGAAGCTTTCTTT
TRBV5-1,NA,TRBJ2-3,TRBD2,CASSLRGDSTDTQYF,TGCGCCAGCAGCTTGCGGGGGGACAGCACAGATACGCAGTATTTT
TRBV7-2,NA,TRBJ1-2,TRBD1,CASSLGTGDGGYTF,TGTGCCAGCAGCTTAGGGACAGGGGATGGTGGCTACACCTTC
TRBV5-1,NA,TRBJ1-2,NA,CASSFIVADRNYGYTF,TGCGCCAGCAGCTTCATTGTCGCTGACAGGAACTATGGCTACACCTTC
TRBV3-1/TRBV3-2,NA,TRBJ2-2,NA,CASSRTRELFF,TGTGCCAGCAGCCGGACTAGGGAGCTGTTTTTT
TRBV5-1,NA,TRBJ2-7,NA,CASSLVVGDEQYF,TGCGCCAGCAGCTTGGTAGTAGGGGACGAGCAGTACTTC
TRBV5-1,NA,TRBJ2-3,NA,CASSSNASNRRPTDTQYF,TGCGCCAGCAGCTCGAACGCCTCTAACAGGCGACCCACAGATACGCAGTATTTT
TRBV6-2/TRBV6-3,NA,TRBJ1-1,NA,CASSYGTNTEAFF,TGTGCCAGCAGTTACGGGACTAACACTGAAGCTTTCTTT
TRBV10-3,once,TRBJ2-7,NA,CATTGSAETYEQYF,TGTGCCACAACAGGGTCCGCCGAGACCTACGAGCAGTACTTC
TRBV29-1,NA,TRBJ1-1,NA,CSVERNTEAFF,TGCAGCGTTGAGCGGAACACTGAAGCTTTCTTT
TRBV18,NA,TRBJ2-7,TRBD1,CASSPDRGSYEQYF,TGTGCCAGCTCACCCGACAGGGGCTCCTACGAGCAGTACTTC
TRBV7-2,once,TRBJ2-5,NA,CASSLRGANQETQYF,TGTGCCAGCAGCTTACGCGGGGCCAACCAAGAGACCCAGTACTTC
TRBV12-3/TRBV12-4,NA,TRBJ1-5,NA,CASSPRDDQPQHF,TGTGCCAGCAGTCCCCGAGATGATCAGCCCCAGCATTTT
TRBV7-8,once,TRBJ1-4,TRBD1,CASSLTQGTNEKLFF,TGTGCCAGCAGCCTAACACAGGGGACTAATGAAAAACTGTTTTTT
TRBV6-2/TRBV6-3,NA,TRBJ2-1,NA,CASSLAGVSYNEQFF,TGTGCCAGCAGCCTGGCAGGGGTCTCCTACAATGAGCAGTTCTTC
TRBV3-1/TRBV3-2,NA,TRBJ2-3,TRBD2,CASSRLAGATTDTQYF,TGTGCCAGCAGCCGATTAGCGGGGGCTACTACAGATACGCAGTATTTT
TRBV7-9,once,TRBJ1-2,NA,CASSLGRASNYSYTF,TGTGCCAGCAGCTTAGGCAGGGCGTCTAACTATAGCTACACCTTC
TRBV19,NA,TRBJ1-2,NA,CASISSGPAYGYTF,TGTGCCAGTATCTCGAGCGGGCCGGCCTATGGCTACACCTTC
TRBV28,NA,TRBJ1-2,NA,CASSLQALGYTF,TGTGCCAGCAGTTTACAGGCTTTGGGCTACACCTTC
TRBV5-1,NA,TRBJ1-3,TRBD1,CASSLGTGAGNTIYF,TGCGCCAGCAGCTTAGGGACAGGTGCTGGAAACACCATATATTTT
TRBV12-3/TRBV12-4,NA,TRBJ2-5,NA,CASSSDSGETQYF,TGTGCCAGCAGTTCTGACAGTGGAGAGACCCAGTACTTC
TRBV14,NA,TRBJ1-2,NA,CASSQDGFGGYTF,TGTGCCAGCAGCCAAGACGGGTTCGGAGGCTACACCTTC
TRBV6-5,once,TRBJ2-3,NA,CASSYGGADTQYF,TGTGCCAGCAGTTACGGAGGGGCGGATACGCAGTATTTT
TRBV30,once,TRBJ2-6,TRBD2,CASGGGSGANVLTF,TGTGCCTCCGGCGGGGGCTCTGGGGCCAACGTCCTGACTTTC
TRBV29-1,few,TRBJ2-1,NA,CGRDNSYNEQFF,TGCGGCCGGGACAACTCCTACAATGAGCAGTTCTTC
TRBV6-5,NA,TRBJ1-6,TRBD1,CASNSGQVQNSPLHF,TGTGCCAGCAATTCCGGACAGGTCCAAAATTCACCCCTCCACTTT
TRBV2,NA,TRBJ1-4,TRBD1,CASSPDRGKLFF,TGTGCCAGTAGCCCGGACAGGGGAAAACTGTTTTTT
TRBV27,NA,TRBJ2-1,NA,CASSLWDKRDEQFF,TGTGCCAGCAGTTTATGGGACAAAAGGGATGAGCAGTTCTTC